The 5 T cell receptor beta chains reported below all come from one sample, sequenced in a study of T cells in Graves' hyperthyroidism and ophthalmopathy. Amplification yielded TCR beta CDR3 regions, with RNA transcripts as the source. RT-PCR in the first round (using the HTBI primer set) targeted the TCR CDR3. TCRdb used MiXCR to reprocess the multiplex PCR reads, holding one entry per CDR3 protein. Altogether approximately 300,000 distinct CDR3 sequences are present, over 15% being singletons, with the ten largest covering roughly 53%. Sequenced: blood. The receptors derive from a woman aged 55-70 years with Graves' ophthalmopathy.

This chain connects TRBV20-1 to TRBJ2-7; D gene ambiguous. V lost 0 bases and J 1 base, leaving 19 bases between the germline ends. CDR3 length: 17 residues. Germline V gives CDR1 DFQATT, CDR2 SNEGSKA (reference sequence). The CDR3 region is CSAREFSLLPKSYEQYF. The CDR3 DNA is TGCAGTGCTAGAGAGTTTAGTCTACTACCCAAATCCTACGAGCAGTACTTC.

This clonotype was recorded at least ten times. J is TRBJ1-6 and V is TRBV3-1; 7 bases fit TRBD1. The CDR3 is made up of 14 amino acids. The germline CDR1 and CDR2 sequences are LGHDT and YNNKEL (reference sequence). J lost 8 bases, V lost 4 bases, and 5 bases had no gene match. The CDR3 protein is CASSRRGFDSPLHF. CDR3 in DNA: TGTGCCAGCAGCCGCAGGGGGTTCGATTCACCCCTCCACTTT.

The chain carries TRBV4-3 and TRBJ2-7; D gene unclear. The CDR3 runs 14 residues. Germline V gene lookup returns CDR1 LGHNA and CDR2 YSLEER. V lost 1 base and J lost 3, with 10 bases in between. CDR3 region: CASSQAWAGYEQYF. For the CDR3, the DNA is TGCGCCAGCAGCCAAGCGTGGGCAGGCTACGAGCAGTACTTC.

The V and J genes are TRBV5-1 and TRBJ2-2; 10 bases agree with TRBD2. CDR3 length equals 17 residues. After removal of 3 bases from V and 7 bases from J, the junction contained 12 bases not matched to a gene. Germline lookup yields CDR1 SGHRS and CDR2 YFSETQ. The CDR3 bases are TGCGCCAGCAGCTCAGGTCAGCGGGAGGGCCGTCTCGGGGAGCTGTTTTTT. It encodes CASSSGQREGRLGELFF.

On this clonotype: Given a much more abundant clone one base away, this may be a read error. The chain is built from TRBV20-1 and TRBJ2-1; 9 positions agree with TRBD1. The J call may be wrong; the DNA end is better matched by TRBJ2-7. The CDR3 has 16 residues. CDR1 is DFQATT and CDR2 is SNEGSKA in the germline V gene (reference sequence). The CDR3 spells CSARGGTGNAYNEQYF. Written as DNA, the CDR3 is TGCAGTGCTAGAGGCGGGACAGGGAATGCCTACAATGAGCAGTACTTC.